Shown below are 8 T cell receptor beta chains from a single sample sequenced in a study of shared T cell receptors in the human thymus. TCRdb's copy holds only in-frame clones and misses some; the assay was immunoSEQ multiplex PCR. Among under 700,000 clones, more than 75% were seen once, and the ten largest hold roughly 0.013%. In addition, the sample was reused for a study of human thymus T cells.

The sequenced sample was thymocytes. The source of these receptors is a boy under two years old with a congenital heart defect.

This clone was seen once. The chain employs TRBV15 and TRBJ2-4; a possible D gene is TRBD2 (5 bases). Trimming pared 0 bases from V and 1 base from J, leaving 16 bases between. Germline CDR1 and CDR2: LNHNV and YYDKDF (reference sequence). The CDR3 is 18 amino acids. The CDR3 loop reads CATSREYSPRGAKNIQYF. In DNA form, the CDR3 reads TGTGCCACCAGCAGAGAATATTCACCTCGCGGGGCCAAAAACATTCAGTACTTC.

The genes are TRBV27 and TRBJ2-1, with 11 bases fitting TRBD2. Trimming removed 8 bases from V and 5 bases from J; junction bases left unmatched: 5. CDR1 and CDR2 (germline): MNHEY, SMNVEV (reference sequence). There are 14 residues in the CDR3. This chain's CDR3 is CASGSGRANNEQFF. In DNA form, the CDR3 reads TGTGCCAGCGGTAGCGGGAGGGCCAACAATGAGCAGTTCTTC.

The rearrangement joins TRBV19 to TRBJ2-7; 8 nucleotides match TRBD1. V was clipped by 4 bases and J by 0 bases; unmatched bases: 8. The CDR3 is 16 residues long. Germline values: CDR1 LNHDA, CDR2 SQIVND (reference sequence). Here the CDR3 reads CASSNPHRGDSYEQYF. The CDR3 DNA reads TGTGCCAGTAGTAACCCCCACAGGGGGGACTCCTACGAGCAGTACTTC. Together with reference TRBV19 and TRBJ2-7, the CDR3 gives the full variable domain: DGGITQSPKYLFRKEGQNVTLSCEQNLNHDAMYWYRQDPGQGLRLIYYSQIVNDFQKGDIAEGYSVSREKKESFPLTVTSAQKNPTAFYLCASSNPHRGDSYEQYFGPGTRLTVT.

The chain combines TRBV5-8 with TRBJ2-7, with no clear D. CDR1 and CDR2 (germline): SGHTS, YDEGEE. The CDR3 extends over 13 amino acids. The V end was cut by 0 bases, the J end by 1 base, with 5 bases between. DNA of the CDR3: TGTGCCAGCAGCTTGGACATATCCTACGAGCAGTACTTC. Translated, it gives CASSLDISYEQYF. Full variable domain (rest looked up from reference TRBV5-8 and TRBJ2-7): EAGVTQSPTHLIKTRGQQATLRCSPISGHTSVYWYQQALGLGLQFLLWYDEGEERNRGNFPPRFSGRQFPNYSSELNVNALELEDSALYLCASSLDISYEQYFGPGTRLTVT.

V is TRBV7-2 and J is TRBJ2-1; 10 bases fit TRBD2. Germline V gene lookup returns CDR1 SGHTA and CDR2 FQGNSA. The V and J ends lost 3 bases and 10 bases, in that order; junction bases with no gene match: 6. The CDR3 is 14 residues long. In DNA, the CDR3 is TGTGCCAGCAGCTTTTCAGCGGGAGGGCGCGAGCAGTTCTTC. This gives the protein CASSFSAGGREQFF.

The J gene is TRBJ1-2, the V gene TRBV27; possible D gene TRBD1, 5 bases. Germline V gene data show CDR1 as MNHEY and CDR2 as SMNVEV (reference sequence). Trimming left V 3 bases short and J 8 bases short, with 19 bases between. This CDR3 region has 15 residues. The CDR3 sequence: CASSFGPRAGEGYTF. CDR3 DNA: TGTGCCAGCAGTTTTGGTCCCAGGGCTGGGGAAGGCTACACCTTC.

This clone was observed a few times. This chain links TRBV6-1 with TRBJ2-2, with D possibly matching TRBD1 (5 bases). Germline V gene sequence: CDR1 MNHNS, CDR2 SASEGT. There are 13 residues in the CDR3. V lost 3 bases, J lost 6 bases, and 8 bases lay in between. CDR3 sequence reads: CASSDQGPGELFF. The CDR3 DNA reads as TGTGCCAGCAGTGATCAGGGCCCCGGGGAGCTGTTTTTT.

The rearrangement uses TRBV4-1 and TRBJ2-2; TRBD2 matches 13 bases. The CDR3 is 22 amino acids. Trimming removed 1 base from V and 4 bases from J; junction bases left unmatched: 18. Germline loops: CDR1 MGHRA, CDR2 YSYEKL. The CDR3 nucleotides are TGCGCCAGCAGCCAAGTGGGGAACCCCACCGGGACTAGCGGGAAGCCCACCGGGGAGCTGTTTTTT. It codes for CASSQVGNPTGTSGKPTGELFF.